The clone carrying this T cell receptor beta chain was seen just once. These data come from a study of blood T cell repertoires in COVID-19. Authors' data handling: Amplification from reference gene primers served as the basis for estimated nucleated cell counts. Sequencing was performed with immunoSEQ multiplex PCR; in TCRdb, only in-frame clones are kept and a portion is missing. V, J and clone size are those of that table, while D and trimming were read from the DNA. This sample yields about 170,000 clones, of which less than 80% are seen a single time; under 20% belongs to the top ten. Residents of 24 US areas, aged roughly 18 to 89 years, made up the participants. CDR1 is MNHNS and CDR2 is SASEGT in the germline V gene. CDR3 length: 11 residues. V shed 10 bases, J shed 2 bases, and the junction held 0 bases outside the gene matches.

The sequence was collected from a woman in her 70s in a cohort exposed to, infected with or recovered from COVID-19 (not recorded which). Specimen: PBMCs or T cells enriched from blood (not recorded which). The V gene is TRBV6-1, the J gene TRBJ2-7, with TRBD2 identical over 9 bases. The CDR3 spells CATSGTYEQYF. DNA of the CDR3: TGTGCCACTAGCGGGACCTACGAGCAGTACTTC.